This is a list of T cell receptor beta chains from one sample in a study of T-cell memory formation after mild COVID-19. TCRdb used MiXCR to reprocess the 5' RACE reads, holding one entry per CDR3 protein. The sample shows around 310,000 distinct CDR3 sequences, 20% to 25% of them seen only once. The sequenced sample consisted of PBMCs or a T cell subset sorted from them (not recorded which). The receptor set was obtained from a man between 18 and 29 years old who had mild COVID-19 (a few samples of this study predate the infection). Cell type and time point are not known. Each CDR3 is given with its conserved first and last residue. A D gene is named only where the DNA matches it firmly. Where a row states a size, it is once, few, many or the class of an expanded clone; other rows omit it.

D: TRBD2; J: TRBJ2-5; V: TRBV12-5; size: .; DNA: TGTGCTAGTGGTTTGCCCCTAGCGGGGGTACAAGAGACCCAGTACTTC; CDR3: CASGLPLAGVQETQYF
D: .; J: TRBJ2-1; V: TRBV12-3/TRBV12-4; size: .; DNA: TGTGCCAGCAGGGGGGCACGGCAGCCCCACTCCTACAATGAGCAGTTCTTC; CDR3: CASRGARQPHSYNEQFF
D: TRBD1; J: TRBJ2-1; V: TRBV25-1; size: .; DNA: TGTGCCAGCACAGACAGGGATGGGTTCGGGGTCGAGCAGTTCTTC; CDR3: CASTDRDGFGVEQFF
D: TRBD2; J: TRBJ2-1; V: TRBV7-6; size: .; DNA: TGTGCCAGCAGCAAGTTGGGACTAGCGGGGCTGTGTGAGCAGTTCTTC; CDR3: CASSKLGLAGLCEQFF
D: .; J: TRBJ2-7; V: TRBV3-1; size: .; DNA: TGTGCCAGCAGCCAAGTCAGGGAAGGCGAGCAGTACTTC; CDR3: CASSQVREGEQYF
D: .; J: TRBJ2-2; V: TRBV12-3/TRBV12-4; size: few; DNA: TGTGCCAGCAGTTTACGGGCAGGGTCCGGGGAGCTGTTTTTT; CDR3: CASSLRAGSGELFF
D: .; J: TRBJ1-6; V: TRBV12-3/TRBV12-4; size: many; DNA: TGTGCCAGCAGTTTTATCCATTCACCCCTCCACTTT; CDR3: CASSFIHSPLHF
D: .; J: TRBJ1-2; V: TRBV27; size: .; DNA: TGTGCCAGCAGTGCTTCTGGGATTGCGGGCTACACCTTC; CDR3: CASSASGIAGYTF
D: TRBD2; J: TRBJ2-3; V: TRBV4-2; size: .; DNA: TGTGCCAGCAGCCAAGGAAATAGCGGGGCCACAGATACGCAGTATTTT; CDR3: CASSQGNSGATDTQYF
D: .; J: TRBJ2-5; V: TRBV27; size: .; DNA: TGTGCCAGCAGAGACGGAGACCAAGAGACCCAGTACTTC; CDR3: CASRDGDQETQYF
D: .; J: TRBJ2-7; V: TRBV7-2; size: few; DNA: TGTGCCAGCAGCCGTCCCAGGATACGGCAGTACTTC; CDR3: CASSRPRIRQYF
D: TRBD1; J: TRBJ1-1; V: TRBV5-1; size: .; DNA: TGCGCCAGCACGGGAACAGGGGGAGATTGGACTGAAGCTTTCTTT; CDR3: CASTGTGGDWTEAFF
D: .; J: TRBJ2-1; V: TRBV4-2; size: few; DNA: TGTGCCAGCAGCCAGGGAAGCCTAGGTGGGGACAATGAGCAGTTCTTC; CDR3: CASSQGSLGGDNEQFF
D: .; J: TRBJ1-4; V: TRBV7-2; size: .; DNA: TGTGCCAGCAGCTTAGGTCTGGGGCGTTGGGAAAAACTGTTTTTT; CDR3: CASSLGLGRWEKLFF
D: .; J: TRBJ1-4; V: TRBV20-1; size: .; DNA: TGCAGTGCTAGAGATTTGAGGTCGGGAGGAGAAAAACTGTTTTTT; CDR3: CSARDLRSGGEKLFF
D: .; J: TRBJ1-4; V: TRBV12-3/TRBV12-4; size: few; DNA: TGTGCCAGCAGCCAGGTTGGGGCCTACGCCGAAAAACTGTTTTTT; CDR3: CASSQVGAYAEKLFF
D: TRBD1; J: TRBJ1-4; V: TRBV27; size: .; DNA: TGTGCCAGCAGCCGACAGGGTGGGGAAAAACTGTTTTTT; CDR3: CASSRQGGEKLFF
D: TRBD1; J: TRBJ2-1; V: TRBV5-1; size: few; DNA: TGCGCCAGCAGCTTGGGACAGGGGGATAGGGGTGAGCAGTTCTTC; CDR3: CASSLGQGDRGEQFF
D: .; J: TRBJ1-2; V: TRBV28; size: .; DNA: TGTGCCAGCATCCGACCCGTGGGCGGCAGGGAGGATGGCTACACCTTC; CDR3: CASIRPVGGREDGYTF
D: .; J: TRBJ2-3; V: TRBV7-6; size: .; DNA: TGTGCCAGCAGCTTAGTTGGGGGTTCTGGGGATACGCAGTATTTT; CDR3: CASSLVGGSGDTQYF
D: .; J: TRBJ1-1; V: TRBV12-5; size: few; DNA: TGTGCTAGTGGGCAAGACCGGGGGAGTGAAGCTTTCTTT; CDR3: CASGQDRGSEAFF
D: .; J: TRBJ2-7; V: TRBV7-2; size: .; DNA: TGTGCCAGCGCCGGGGCAGGGACTTCCTACGAGCAGTACTTC; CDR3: CASAGAGTSYEQYF
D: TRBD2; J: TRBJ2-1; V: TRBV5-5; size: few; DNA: TGTGCCAGCAGCTCCCGTGCTAGCGGGGTCAATGAGCAGTTCTTC; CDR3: CASSSRASGVNEQFF